The clone carrying this T cell receptor beta chain has a single count. These data belong to a study of blood T cell repertoires in COVID-19. Study overall: T cells, B-cell-depleted T cells, or PBMCs supplied cDNA or gDNA.

The CDR3 length is 14 residues. CDR1 and CDR2 from the germline V gene are SGHNT and YENEEA. The trim removed 5 bases at V and 2 bases at J, leaving 5 bases unmatched. Clinical history reported by participants formed the basis on which cohorts were assigned. The study counted Cohort 3 donors as recovered given two negative PCRs, clearance, or symptom resolution. Under the authors' procedure: The authors estimated nucleated cell counts from reference gene primer amplification. Some clones are missing from TCRdb's copy, which holds only in-frame ones; the method was immunoSEQ multiplex PCR. V and J calls and clone size follow that table, whereas D and trimming were derived from the DNA. The sample contains some 270,000 clones, roughly 90% of which appear only once.

The rearrangement uses TRBV11-3 and TRBJ2-7; 8 nucleotides agree with TRBD2. The specimen was PBMCs or T cells enriched from blood (not recorded which). The TCR originated in a woman aged 55 to 70 who had recovered from COVID-19. CDR3 sequence (DNA): TGTGCCAGCAGCGAACCGGGACTAGCCTACGAGCAGTACTTC. As protein: CASSEPGLAYEQYF.